This T cell receptor (beta chain) was sequenced in a study of T-cell reconstitution after alpha-beta-depleted transplantation in children (dated by TCRdb to between 2015 and 2016). Concerning the study at large: T-cell immune reconstitution after TCRalphabeta/CD19-depleted allogeneic hematopoietic cell transplantation in children was quantitatively tracked in the study by means of TCR repertoire profiling. Paper-wide results and their limitations: The high TCRbeta diversity at day 60 in some patients was ascribed to recipient T cells and intrathymic progenitors that had survived conditioning. The apparently early recovery of alphabetaT-cell counts about two months after transplant reportedly depended on only several hundred rapidly expanded clones that came from non-depleted graft cells. Hyperexpanded clone frequencies declined over subsequent months; after one year, T-cell counts and TCRbeta diversity were mostly attributed to newly produced T cells.

Sequences LNHDA (CDR1) and SQIVND (CDR2) are obtained from the germline V gene (reference sequence). The CDR3 runs 15 residues from the cysteine to the phenylalanine. The kept DNA is CDR3 alone, 45 bases in frame from the first base. Trimming accounts for 7 bases at V and 0 bases at J, while the number of junction bases matched to no gene is 9. Read against the paper, the sample's treatment or condition label means: allogeneic hematopoietic cell transplantation with graft depleted of TCRalphabeta T cells and CD19 B cells. The children who served as transplant recipients had been given grafts of TCRalphabeta/CD19-depleted allogeneic hematopoietic cells. Receptors were amplified or captured by PCR. TCRdb records Illumina HiSeq 2500 as the sequencer. TCR library preparation used molecular barcoding, with unique molecular identifiers applied to normalize quantification of the TCRbeta repertoire. The public reads were quality trimmed at Q25 with fastp and then assembled into clones with MiXCR by TCRdb, keeping productive beta chains. When rows share a CDR3 protein, they turn into one entry using the most common DNA and genes. The sample table holds 750,000 to 950,000 distinct CDR3 sequences, of which less than 20% were seen once. The ten largest account for just under 5% of the sample.

This clonotype was found once. There is no known antigen for this receptor. It has no much larger one-base neighbor in the sample; base qualities were not kept. One read represents weak support. Source: PBMCs, mostly from graft donor cells, taken 360 days after TCRalphabeta/CD19-depleted stem cell transplant. The sequence is built from TRBV19 and TRBJ2-7; TRBD2 agrees with 7 junctional bases. The origin of this receptor is a male patient younger than 18 who had a stem cell transplant for acute lymphoblastic leukemia, so the T cells may come from the graft donor. The CDR3 here reads CASTSSGGSSYEQYF. The nucleotide sequence is given as TGTGCCAGTACCTCATCCGGCGGGAGCTCCTACGAGCAGTACTTC.